This T cell receptor beta chain was sequenced in a study of CD8 T cells in Susac syndrome. Germline V gene lookup returns CDR1 KGHSH and CDR2 LQKENI. The CDR3 length is 13 residues. The germline V and J ends were trimmed by 2 bases and 1 base, with 3 bases remaining between them. Random hexamers were used to reverse transcribe an amount of roughly 0.45 to 1 ug RNA. TCRdb used MiXCR to reprocess the immunoSEQ multiplex PCR reads, holding one entry per CDR3 protein. The sample has roughly 110,000 distinct CDR3 sequences, about nine tenths seen once. The chain couples TRBV18 to TRBJ1-3, with D uncertain. This TCR came from a human donor in good health. The sample taken for sequencing was CD4+ T cells from PBMCs. The CDR3 DNA reads TGTGCCAGCTCACCAGTGTCTGGAAACACCATATATTTT. Translated: CASSPVSGNTIYF.